This T cell receptor (beta chain) appears in the sequencing data of a study of T-cell reconstitution after alpha-beta-depleted transplantation in children. Notes on this clonotype: The antigen remains unidentified.

General study findings and limits: Diversity and T-cell counts at one year after transplant derived mostly from new T cells. Reported findings indicate that, about two months after transplant, alpha-beta T cells came from several hundred expanded clones, which were derived from non-depleted graft cells. The study traced high day-60 TCRbeta diversity in some patients to surviving recipient T cells and thymic progenitors.

Construction of the TCRbeta library involved unique molecular identifiers. TCRdb reprocessed the PCR reads with MiXCR, giving one entry per CDR3 protein. The sample shows a few hundred thousand distinct CDR3 sequences, roughly 17% of them seen only once. This TCR was recovered from a boy younger than two who had a stem cell transplant for Wiskott-Aldrich syndrome, so the T cells may come from the graft donor. The sample consisted of PBMCs, mostly from graft donor cells, taken 360 days after TCRalphabeta/CD19-depleted stem cell transplant.

CDR3 loop: CASSQGQDGNYEQYF. CDR3 DNA: TGTGCCAGCAGCCAAGGACAGGACGGGAACTACGAGCAGTACTTC. V and J are TRBV3-1 and TRBJ2-7; D is possibly TRBD1 (6 bases). Germline V CDR1 and CDR2: LGHDT, YNNKEL (reference sequence). CDR3 length equals 15 residues. V shed 1 base and J shed 3 bases, with 13 bases lying between them.